The next 3 T cell receptor beta chains were all read from a single sample in a study of T-cell reconstitution after alpha-beta-depleted transplantation in children. As it was prepared, the TCRbeta library received unique molecular identifiers. One entry per CDR3 protein, called by TCRdb with MiXCR from the PCR reads. The table records more than 500,000 distinct CDR3 sequences, roughly 11% of them present only once. Here the sequenced sample was PBMCs, mostly from graft donor cells, taken 180 days after TCRalphabeta/CD19-depleted stem cell transplant. The source is a female patient between 2 and 15 years old who had a stem cell transplant for aplastic anemia, so the T cells may come from the graft donor.

V usage is TRBV6-1 and J usage is TRBJ2-7, with TRBD2 matching 8 bases. The CDR3 has 15 amino acids. The V segment lost 6 bases and the J segment 3 bases; nucleotides outside the gene matches: 10. Germline V gene data show CDR1 as MNHNS and CDR2 as SASEGT. The CDR3 DNA follows: TGTGCCAGCAGAGACGGGGGGGTCCGGATCTACGAGCAGTACTTC. Translating it yields CASRDGGVRIYEQYF.

This chain joins TRBV5-1 and TRBJ2-3; D unclear. Germline V lookup: CDR1 SGHRS, CDR2 YFSETQ. The CDR3 extends over 15 amino acids. V lost 0 bases to trimming and J lost 4 bases, with 12 bases between them. This chain's CDR3 is CASSLAGTAADTQYF. CDR3 nucleotides: TGCGCCAGCAGCTTGGCCGGTACAGCCGCAGATACGCAGTATTTT. The full variable domain, its missing parts supplied by reference TRBV5-1 and TRBJ2-3, is KAGVTQTPRYLIKTRGQQVTLSCSPISGHRSVSWYQQTPGQGLQFLFEYFSETQRNKGNFPGRFSGRQFSNSRSEMNVSTLELGDSALYLCASSLAGTAADTQYFGPGTRLTVL.

There are a few counts of this clonotype. The chain has TRBV5-1 and TRBJ2-1; a weak D match, TRBD2 (6 bases). This CDR3 has 15 amino acids. Germline CDR1 and CDR2: SGHRS and YFSETQ. The V end was cut by 0 bases, the J end by 7 bases, with 14 bases between. In DNA, the CDR3 is TGCGCCAGCAGCTTGGAACTAGCATTGCCAAATGAGCAGTTCTTC. Translation: CASSLELALPNEQFF. The whole variable domain, remainder taken from reference TRBV5-1 and TRBJ2-1, is KAGVTQTPRYLIKTRGQQVTLSCSPISGHRSVSWYQQTPGQGLQFLFEYFSETQRNKGNFPGRFSGRQFSNSRSEMNVSTLELGDSALYLCASSLELALPNEQFFGPGTRLTVL.